This entry lists 24 T cell receptor beta chains sequenced from one sample in a study of T cell changes during pregnancy in multiple sclerosis. Clones were sequenced by immunoSEQ multiplex PCR, and TCRdb holds only the in-frame ones, with some missing. The sample holds about 36,000 clones, approximately 90% seen once. This specimen consisted of CD4+ T cells from peripheral blood mononuclear cells, obtained in the first trimester of pregnancy. The receptor source for this set is a female donor with multiple sclerosis, enrolled in a pregnancy study.

This chain joins TRBV6-6 and TRBJ2-7; 7 bases fit TRBD1. From germline, CDR1 is MNHNY and CDR2 SVGAGI (reference sequence). This CDR3 contains 13 residues. The V and J ends lost 8 bases and 0 bases, in that order; junction bases with no gene match: 4. CDR3 protein: CASHRGPSYEQYF. CDR3 nucleotides: TGTGCCAGCCACAGGGGCCCCTCCTACGAGCAGTACTTC.

The chain combines TRBV15 with TRBJ2-1; a possible D gene is TRBD2 (5 bases). V was shortened by 1 base and J by 4 bases, with 17 bases between the two germline ends. CDR1 and CDR2 from the germline V gene are LNHNV and YYDKDF (reference sequence). The CDR3 contains 17 residues. CDR3 DNA: TGTGCCACCAGCAGAGTCCTCGGCCAACGGGGTTACAATGAGCAGTTCTTC. Translation gives CATSRVLGQRGYNEQFF.

The genes are TRBV5-1 and TRBJ1-6, with 9 bases that match TRBD1. The CDR3 loop spans 14 amino acids. The junction had 6 bases not matched to a gene; V was cut back by 4 bases and J by 10 bases. Germline-derived CDR1 and CDR2 are SGHRS and YFSETQ. CDR3 sequence: CASSPGQGESPLHF. The CDR3 DNA reads as TGCGCCAGCAGCCCGGGACAGGGAGAATCACCCCTCCACTTT.

CDR3 DNA sequence: TGTGCCAGCAGTGGACCACACAGGGGGATATGGTTCTTC. It is translated as CASSGPHRGIWFF. The chain employs TRBV25-1 and TRBJ2-1; TRBD1 aligns across 8 bases. The CDR3 spans 13 residues. J lost 15 bases, V lost 4 bases, and 11 bases had no gene match. Germline-derived CDR1 and CDR2 are MGHDK and SYGVNS.

The CDR3 DNA follows: TGCAGCGTTGAGGCCGCGGGTTACAATGAGCAGTTCTTC. Translated: CSVEAAGYNEQFF. The chain links TRBV29-1 to TRBJ2-1, with TRBD2 as a possible D gene (5 bases). CDR3 length: 13 amino acids. CDR1 is SQVTM, CDR2 ANQGSEA, per germline. V lost 3 bases, J lost 4 bases, and 10 bases lay in between.

The count of this clone is one. The rearrangement joins TRBV29-1 to TRBJ2-1; 11 bases line up with TRBD2. The CDR3 runs 15 residues. The V gene end was trimmed by 4 bases and the J gene end by 1 base; junction bases not matched to a gene: 3. Germline values: CDR1 SQVTM, CDR2 ANQGSEA. CDR3 sequence reads: CSVGLAGPSYNEQFF. CDR3 nucleotide sequence: TGCAGCGTTGGACTAGCGGGGCCGTCCTACAATGAGCAGTTCTTC.

The chain has TRBV5-1 and TRBJ1-2; 11 bases match TRBD1. The junction had 4 bases not matched to a gene; V was cut back by 4 bases and J by 5 bases. There are 14 residues in the CDR3. Germline V CDR1 and CDR2: SGHRS, YFSETQ. CDR3 nucleotides: TGCGCCAGCAGCCTAGGGACAGGGGGATATGGCTACACCTTC. Encoded protein: CASSLGTGGYGYTF.

The chain carries TRBV28 and TRBJ1-5; 7 bases match TRBD1. This CDR3 is 17 amino acids long. CDR1 is MDHEN, CDR2 SYDVKM, per germline. J lost 2 bases, V lost 4 bases, and 11 bases had no gene match. This CDR3 reads CASSSWTGLSGNQPQHF. The CDR3 DNA reads as TGTGCCAGCAGTTCATGGACAGGACTTTCTGGCAATCAGCCCCAGCATTTT.

V and J are TRBV5-1 and TRBJ2-7; 8 nucleotides line up with TRBD1. Trimming at V came to 0 bases and at J to 3 bases, leaving 2 bases not matched to a gene. Looked up from germline, CDR1 is SGHRS and CDR2 is YFSETQ. The length of the CDR3 is 14 residues. The CDR3: CASSLGTGNYEQYF. The CDR3 nucleotides are TGCGCCAGCAGCTTGGGGACAGGGAACTACGAGCAGTACTTC.

As for this clone: Different DNA sequences within this sample yield the same CDR3. V usage is TRBV7-2 and J usage is TRBJ1-2, with TRBD1 as a possible D gene (5 bases). Germline V gene data show CDR1 as SGHTA and CDR2 as FQGNSA. The CDR3 is 19 residues long. Trimming pared 6 bases from V and 5 bases from J, leaving 31 bases between. The CDR3 DNA follows: TGTGCCAGCAGTTTCTCCAACGCGGGGGGACCGACGGGGATATATGGCTACACCTTC. Residues: CASSFSNAGGPTGIYGYTF.

This clone was seen only once. This chain joins TRBV5-1 and TRBJ2-3, with 7 bases fitting TRBD2. From germline, CDR1 is SGHRS and CDR2 YFSETQ. This CDR3 contains 15 residues. The ends lost 4 bases at V and 0 bases at J; junction bases unmatched: 5. In DNA form, the CDR3 reads TGCGCCAGCAGCGTCGATAGCGGGAGCACAGATACGCAGTATTTT. It translates to CASSVDSGSTDTQYF.

CDR3 sequence: CSAIYGYTF. The DNA of the CDR3 is TGCAGTGCCATCTATGGCTACACCTTC. The chain is built from TRBV20-1 and TRBJ1-2, with D unclear. The length of the CDR3 is 9 residues. Germline CDR1 DFQATT, CDR2 SNEGSKA (reference sequence). Trimming took 6 bases from V and 4 from J, leaving 3 bases between them.

The CDR3 sequence: CASSSPGLAAKPYEQYF. CDR3 in DNA: TGTGCCAGCAGCTCACCGGGACTAGCGGCTAAACCCTACGAGCAGTACTTC. V gene TRBV7-4 combines with J gene TRBJ2-7; 11 bases are a match to TRBD2. The CDR3 covers 17 residues. Germline assignment: CDR1 SGHVT and CDR2 SQSDAQ. V shed 4 bases and J 2 bases; nucleotides not matched to a gene: 10.

This clone has just one count. Other nucleotide sequences from this sample produce the same CDR3. The chain combines TRBV19 with TRBJ2-2; weak D call: TRBD2 (5 bases). CDR1 and CDR2 (germline): LNHDA, SQIVND (reference sequence). There are 15 residues in the CDR3. Between the trimmed V and J ends, which lost 3 bases and 4 bases, there was a span of 12 bases. CDR3 DNA: TGTGCCAGTAGTATTCTAGCCCACGTCACCGGGGAGCTGTTTTTT. The encoded protein is CASSILAHVTGELFF.

A word on this clone: The sample has other DNA sequences that encode this CDR3 too. This chain connects TRBV5-1 to TRBJ1-1, with 8 bases aligning to TRBD1. Germline values: CDR1 SGHRS, CDR2 YFSETQ. The CDR3 is 14 amino acids. J lost 1 base, V lost 3 bases, and 2 bases had no gene match. CDR3 residues: CASSSGQGNTEAFF. DNA for the CDR3: TGCGCCAGCAGCTCCGGACAGGGGAACACTGAAGCTTTCTTT.

The rearrangement uses TRBV5-1 and TRBJ2-7; maybe TRBD2 (6 bases). The CDR3 has 13 residues. V dropped 4 bases and J dropped 6 bases, with 14 bases sitting between them. Germline CDR1 is SGHRS and CDR2 is YFSETQ. CDR3 nucleotides: TGCGCCAGCAGCCGTACAACTAGCTCCGAGCAGTACTTC. Amino acid sequence: CASSRTTSSEQYF.

The V and J genes are TRBV6-5 and TRBJ2-7, with D perhaps matching TRBD2 (5 bases). Germline loops: CDR1 MNHEY, CDR2 SVGAGI. This CDR3 is 14 amino acids long. Trimming removed 2 bases from V and 2 bases from J, with 10 bases in between. The CDR3 region is CASSYGGPPYEQYF. As DNA, the CDR3 is TGTGCCAGCAGTTACGGCGGGCCTCCCTACGAGCAGTACTTC.

This sequence joins TRBV27 and TRBJ2-6, with D perhaps matching TRBD1 (5 bases). CDR1 MNHEY and CDR2 SMNVEV come from the germline V gene (reference sequence). The CDR3 contains 15 residues. V dropped 3 bases and J dropped 4 bases, with 10 bases sitting between them. The CDR3 nucleotides are TGTGCCAGCAGTTTCCTAGGGGTCGGGGCCAACGTCCTGACTTTC. This translates into CASSFLGVGANVLTF.

The chain employs TRBV28 and TRBJ2-1; no reliable D call. This CDR3 comprises 13 residues. V was trimmed by 6 bases and J by 8 bases, leaving 14 bases between them. Germline CDR1 reads MDHEN; CDR2 reads SYDVKM. CDR3 coding DNA: TGTGCCAGCAGCCTCTTAATAGCCGATGAGCAGTTCTTC. Amino acid sequence: CASSLLIADEQFF.

The chain employs TRBV7-9 and TRBJ2-2; D is unresolved. V was shortened by 3 bases and J by 4 bases, with 3 bases between the two germline ends. The CDR3 length is 12 residues. Germline CDR1 SEHNR, CDR2 FQNEAQ (reference sequence). CDR3: CASSFGTGELFF. The CDR3, as DNA: TGTGCCAGCAGCTTCGGCACCGGGGAGCTGTTTTTT.

This clone was found a few times. This chain uses TRBV6-4 with TRBJ1-1, with TRBD1 matching 8 bases. The J segment lost 5 bases and the V segment lost 5 bases, leaving 4 bases of the junction unmatched. This CDR3 is 13 amino acids long. The germline gives CDR1 MRHNA, CDR2 SNTAGT. CDR3 protein: CASSFTGGTEAFF. The CDR3 bases are TGTGCCAGCAGTTTCACAGGGGGGACTGAAGCTTTCTTT.

The chain is built from TRBV18 and TRBJ2-3, with 8 bases identical to TRBD1. V shed 3 bases and J 1 base; nucleotides not matched to a gene: 6. The CDR3 is 16 residues long. Germline V gene data show CDR1 as KGHSH and CDR2 as LQKENI. In nucleotides, the CDR3 is TGTGCCAGCTCACCGGCAGGGGGCCGGGGCACAGATACGCAGTATTTT. Amino acids: CASSPAGGRGTDTQYF.

The chain links TRBV5-8 to TRBJ2-1; 10 nucleotides agree with TRBD2. The CDR3 is made up of 16 amino acids. The germline V gene has CDR1 SGHTS and CDR2 YDEGEE. The junction had 2 bases not matched to a gene; V was cut back by 0 bases and J by 2 bases. CDR3 loop: CASSLELAGPYNEQFF. In nucleotides, the CDR3 is TGTGCCAGCAGCTTGGAACTAGCGGGACCCTACAATGAGCAGTTCTTC. The full variable domain, rest sourced from reference TRBV5-8 and TRBJ2-1, is EAGVTQSPTHLIKTRGQQATLRCSPISGHTSVYWYQQALGLGLQFLLWYDEGEERNRGNFPPRFSGRQFPNYSSELNVNALELEDSALYLCASSLELAGPYNEQFFGPGTRLTVL.

The rearrangement joins TRBV27 to TRBJ2-7; D gene unclear. Deletions cut 2 bases from V and 3 bases from J, with 14 bases between. CDR3 size: 15 residues. The germline V gene has CDR1 MNHEY and CDR2 SMNVEV (reference sequence). The CDR3 DNA sequence: TGTGCCAGCAGTTTAAACCGTGACGGGTACTACGAGCAGTACTTC. Encoded protein: CASSLNRDGYYEQYF.